Listed below are T cell receptor beta chains from one sample, sequenced in a study of CXCR3-negative and CXCR3-positive naive CD8 T cells. With the 5' RACE reads reprocessed, TCRdb shows one record per CDR3 protein and no DNA. The record lists 95,000 to 100,000 distinct CDR3 sequences, of which the ten most abundant hold 1.1%. The sequenced sample consisted of naive CXCR3+ CD8+ T cells from blood. The origin of the receptors is a human donor in good health. Some clones in this sample may be carry-over from other donors' samples. Both conserved end residues are part of each CDR3.

CASSQDLSGGPQSTDTQYF,TRBV3-1,TRBJ2-3
CASSQHTPGGFSYEQYF,TRBV14,TRBJ2-7
CASSLNRDFTYNEQFF,TRBV5-5,TRBJ2-1
CASSHSRPETKQSDTQYF,TRBV23-1,TRBJ2-3
CSAGTPTGNTEAFF,TRBV20-1,TRBJ1-1
CASTQAGGTYEQYF,TRBV7-9,TRBJ2-7
CSIQGEDSGNTEAFF,TRBV29-1,TRBJ1-1
CAIRDSNNEQFF,TRBV10-3,TRBJ2-1
CASSLVDMAYEQYF,TRBV7-2,TRBJ2-7
CASSPSLGHEQFF,TRBV6-4,TRBJ2-1
CASITGIEYANTGELFF,TRBV28,TRBJ2-2
CASSSQINPYEQYF,TRBV14,TRBJ2-7
CASSWSGPLATQYF,TRBV7-6,TRBJ2-5
CSVEGDTWGTDTQYF,TRBV29-1,TRBJ2-3
CASSSNGQGSYNEQFF,TRBV27,TRBJ2-1
CASSRPDGTQYF,TRBV27,TRBJ2-5
CSVANGEGTIAYSTDTQYF,TRBV29-1,TRBJ2-3
CASATGDTLGNEQFF,TRBV12-3/TRBV12-4,TRBJ2-1
CASSPPDTNRDIQYF,TRBV18,TRBJ2-4
CASSLGVNTGELFF,TRBV7-8,TRBJ2-2
CASSLIGTGVVETQYF,TRBV5-5,TRBJ2-5
CSASSGSSYNEQFF,TRBV20-1,TRBJ2-1
CASSFSGGLFSYEQYF,TRBV7-6,TRBJ2-7
CTSGDYYEQYF,TRBV1,TRBJ2-7
CSVARTEYYEQYF,TRBV29-1,TRBJ2-7
CASSPTGTGIDNEQFF,TRBV9,TRBJ2-1
CASSPLAGGFYEQYF,TRBV6-2/TRBV6-3,TRBJ2-7
CSVEVWRRGRYEQYF,TRBV29-1,TRBJ2-7
CASSLSGLAGHNEQFF,TRBV7-3,TRBJ2-1
CASGAGAGSYEQYF,TRBV14,TRBJ2-7
CASSADRDTDNEQFF,TRBV11-2,TRBJ2-1
CSARDNLAGVSNEQFF,TRBV20-1,TRBJ2-1
CASSPRLAGTYEQYF,TRBV28,TRBJ2-7
CASSEGTGPVVLTYSNQPQHF,TRBV6-4,TRBJ1-5
CASSYSFGVDEQYF,TRBV6-2/TRBV6-3,TRBJ2-7